The 18 T cell receptor beta chains below were found in one sample sequenced in a study of blood T cell repertoires in COVID-19. Repertoires were generated with immunoSEQ multiplex PCR, while TCRdb's copy carries only in-frame clones and drops some. The data show just over 650,000 clones, just under 90% seen once. Sequenced input: peripheral blood. These receptor sequences come from a young woman with acute or convalescent COVID-19.

DNA of the CDR3: TGCGCCAGCCAACGACGAAGGGGTAGAGGTGCGGGAAACACCATATATTTT. Amino acid sequence: CASQRRRGRGAGNTIYF. The chain carries TRBV5-1 and TRBJ1-3; TRBD1 is a possible D gene (5 bases). This CDR3 is 17 amino acids long. The ends were cut back, 7 bases at V and 4 bases at J, with 24 bases in the middle. Germline CDR1 and CDR2: SGHRS and YFSETQ.

The chain is built from TRBV5-6 and TRBJ1-2; possibly TRBD1 for D (5 bases). Trimming cost V 1 base and J 5 bases, with 9 bases left between them. Germline V gene data show CDR1 as SGHDT and CDR2 as YYEEEE. There are 13 residues in the CDR3. CDR3 in amino acids: CASSLWAGYGYTF. CDR3 nucleotides: TGTGCCAGCAGCTTGTGGGCAGGGTATGGCTACACCTTC.

The chain couples TRBV18 to TRBJ2-6; perhaps TRBD2 as D (6 bases). Germline lookup yields CDR1 KGHSH and CDR2 LQKENI. With 3 bases removed from V and 0 bases from J, the gap between germline ends came to 12 bases. The CDR3 contains 17 residues. The CDR3 sequence is CASSPGLRTSGANVLTF. CDR3 coding DNA: TGTGCCAGCTCACCGGGACTGCGAACCTCTGGGGCCAACGTCCTGACTTTC. Full variable domain (outside the CDR3, taken from reference TRBV18 and TRBJ2-6): NAGVMQNPRHLVRRRGQEARLRCSPMKGHSHVYWYRQLPEEGLKFMVYLQKENIIDESGMPKERFSAEFPKEGPSILRIQQVVRGDSAAYFCASSPGLRTSGANVLTFGAGSRLTVL.

The V and J genes are TRBV9 and TRBJ2-3, with D possibly TRBD1 on 5 matching bases. CDR1 and CDR2 from the germline V gene are SGDLS and YYNGEE. The V gene lost 1 base and the J gene lost 2 bases, with 8 bases spanning the gap. CDR3 length equals 14 residues. The CDR3 reads CASSVTGFTDTQYF. The CDR3 coding sequence is TGTGCCAGCAGCGTAACAGGATTCACAGATACGCAGTATTTT.

The chain joins TRBV6-5 to TRBJ1-2; maybe TRBD1 (5 bases). The germline V and J ends were trimmed by 6 bases and 6 bases, with 17 bases remaining between them. The CDR3 loop spans 14 amino acids. From germline, CDR1 is MNHEY and CDR2 SVGAGI. This chain's CDR3 is CASSPGGGFDGYTF. The CDR3 DNA reads TGTGCCAGCAGCCCGGGGGGGGGATTTGATGGCTACACCTTC.

This clone was counted once. The rearrangement joins TRBV29-1 to TRBJ2-3; a weak D match, TRBD2 (5 bases). The length of the CDR3 is 12 residues. In germline, CDR1 is SQVTM, CDR2 ANQGSEA. The ends were cut back, 5 bases at V and 4 bases at J, with 10 bases in the middle. The CDR3 sequence is CSVRTVADTQYF. CDR3 in DNA: TGCAGCGTTCGGACTGTTGCAGATACGCAGTATTTT.

The chain joins TRBV19 to TRBJ1-2; D is ambiguous. Germline CDR1 is LNHDA and CDR2 is SQIVND (reference sequence). V was cut by 3 bases and J by 4 bases, with 12 bases left in between. This CDR3 has 14 amino acids. CDR3 coding DNA: TGTGCCAGTAGTATTCTCCCGGGATCCTATGGCTACACCTTC. It encodes CASSILPGSYGYTF.

In its sample, this clone was seen once. The chain is built from TRBV29-1 and TRBJ1-4, with 9 bases fitting TRBD1. Per germline, CDR1 SQVTM and CDR2 ANQGSEA. After removal of 7 bases from V and 3 bases from J, the junction contained 9 bases not matched to a gene. The CDR3 totals 15 residues. This CDR3 reads CSAKNRGPSNEKLFF. Written as DNA, the CDR3 is TGCAGCGCCAAAAACAGGGGGCCATCTAATGAAAAACTGTTTTTT.

The chain is built from TRBV18 and TRBJ1-6; 8 nucleotides line up with TRBD1. CDR3 length: 17 amino acids. The V and J ends lost 3 bases and 1 base, in that order; junction bases with no gene match: 5. CDR1 is KGHSH and CDR2 is LQKENI in the germline V gene. The CDR3 region has the DNA TGTGCCAGCTCACCTTTCCAGGGGGCTTCCTATAATTCACCCCTCCACTTT. This gives the protein CASSPFQGASYNSPLHF. Combining the CDR3 with reference TRBV18 and TRBJ1-6 gives the whole variable domain NAGVMQNPRHLVRRRGQEARLRCSPMKGHSHVYWYRQLPEEGLKFMVYLQKENIIDESGMPKERFSAEFPKEGPSILRIQQVVRGDSAAYFCASSPFQGASYNSPLHFGNGTRLTVT.

The rearrangement uses TRBV5-1 and TRBJ1-3; the D is unclear. The CDR3 is made up of 15 amino acids. Germline V gene lookup returns CDR1 SGHRS and CDR2 YFSETQ. Trimming pared 0 bases from V and 0 bases from J, leaving 7 bases between. The CDR3 DNA sequence: TGCGCCAGCAGCTTGGACAAAATCTCTGGAAACACCATATATTTT. Its translation: CASSLDKISGNTIYF.

The chain couples TRBV28 to TRBJ2-7; 7 bases map to TRBD2. The CDR3 covers 13 residues. Looked up from germline, CDR1 is MDHEN and CDR2 is SYDVKM. Trimming removed 7 bases from V and 2 bases from J; junction bases left unmatched: 5. The CDR3 region is CASTREAPYEQYF. CDR3 bases: TGTGCCAGCACCCGGGAGGCCCCCTACGAGCAGTACTTC.

The J gene is TRBJ2-7, the V gene TRBV18; a possible D gene is TRBD1 (6 bases). V was shortened by 0 bases and J by 3 bases, with 12 bases between the two germline ends. The CDR3 has 15 amino acids. From germline, CDR1 is KGHSH and CDR2 LQKENI. The CDR3 sequence: CASSPPERTVYEQYF. The CDR3 coding sequence is TGTGCCAGCTCACCACCGGAGAGGACAGTCTACGAGCAGTACTTC.

The chain carries TRBV11-1 and TRBJ1-6; tentatively, D is TRBD1 (6 bases). V shed 5 bases and J shed 6 bases, with 17 bases lying between them. CDR3 size: 16 residues. The germline V gene encodes CDR1 SGHAT and CDR2 FQDESV (reference sequence). CDR3 in amino acids: CASSPQGQQGNSPLHF. CDR3 DNA: TGTGCCAGCAGCCCCCAGGGTCAACAGGGTAATTCACCCCTCCACTTT.

The chain links TRBV11-2 to TRBJ1-1; D is unresolved. Trimming took 1 base from V and 1 from J, leaving 4 bases between them. This CDR3 spans 13 amino acids. Per the germline V gene, CDR1 is SGHAT and CDR2 is FQNNGV. This CDR3 is CASSLVQNTEAFF. CDR3 bases: TGTGCCAGCAGCTTAGTACAGAACACTGAAGCTTTCTTT.

This chain links TRBV11-2 with TRBJ1-4; D gene unclear. Germline V CDR1 and CDR2: SGHAT, FQNNGV. The CDR3 covers 12 residues. The ends were cut back, 5 bases at V and 10 bases at J, with 11 bases in the middle. This CDR3 is CASSAGGSKLFF. The DNA for the CDR3 is TGTGCCAGCAGCGCTGGCGGGTCAAAACTGTTTTTT.

This clone has just one count. V and J are TRBV5-1 and TRBJ2-7; 9 bases are shared with TRBD2. The length of the CDR3 is 14 residues. The germline CDR1 and CDR2 sequences are SGHRS and YFSETQ. V was pared by 7 bases and J by 3 bases, with 8 bases of the junction left unmatched. This CDR3 is CASAGGSGGYEQYF. The CDR3 DNA is TGCGCCAGCGCTGGTGGTAGCGGGGGCTACGAGCAGTACTTC.

The V gene is TRBV2, the J gene TRBJ1-4; D might be TRBD1 (6 bases). Germline V CDR1 and CDR2: SNHLY, FYNNEI. V was shortened by 8 bases and J by 8 bases, with 24 bases between the two germline ends. The CDR3 covers 16 residues. The chain's CDR3 is CASEGTRGRRGEKLFF. CDR3 nucleotides: TGTGCCAGCGAGGGGACACGGGGCAGGCGAGGGGAAAAACTGTTTTTT.

The V gene is TRBV27, the J gene TRBJ1-5; D ambiguous. CDR1 is MNHEY and CDR2 is SMNVEV in the germline V gene (reference sequence). CDR3 length: 13 amino acids. Deletions cut 0 bases from V and 6 bases from J, with 6 bases between. CDR3: CASSLSFSQPQHF. The CDR3 DNA follows: TGTGCCAGCAGTTTATCATTTAGTCAGCCCCAGCATTTT.